This record concerns one T cell receptor beta chain sequence. This entry is derived from a study of shared clonotypes between healthy human individuals. For the study at large: CD4 naive and CD4 memory each took three plates per donor, while CD8 naive took two and CD8 memory one.

Selected positively for CCR7 and CD45RO-negative, naive CD8 cells excluded terminally differentiated effector memory CD45RA+ cells. Clones were read by immunoSEQ multiplex PCR, and TCRdb kept only the in-frame ones, dropping some. The sample includes some 2 million clones, about 94% of them seen just once. The V gene's germline CDR1 is SGHDT and CDR2 YYEEEE. V shed 2 bases, J shed 0 bases, and the junction held 6 bases outside the gene matches. CDR3 length: 16 residues. The sequenced material came from naive CD8+ T cells sorted from blood. V gene TRBV5-6 combines with J gene TRBJ2-7; TRBD2 matches at 9 bases. This TCR derives from a man younger than 35 in good health. CDR3 sequence reads: CASSFRAGGSSYEQYF. As DNA, the CDR3 is TGTGCCAGCAGCTTCCGAGCGGGGGGATCCTCCTACGAGCAGTACTTC.